What follows are 21 T cell receptor beta chains derived from one specimen sequenced in a study of identical twins. TCRdb reanalysed the 5' RACE reads using MiXCR and keeps one entry per CDR3 protein. The table lists 1.5 million to 2 million distinct CDR3 sequences, roughly a third of them singletons. Sequenced input: cord blood. These receptors were taken from a newborn girl in good health.

J is TRBJ1-5 and V is TRBV21-1; TRBD1 is taken as the D call from the table, unchecked against the DNA. TRBV21-1 is an annotated pseudogene. This CDR3 contains 17 residues. CDR3 nucleotides: TGTGCCAGCAGCGCAAACCGGGACCCCAACCAAAATCAGCCCCAGCATTTT. This translates into CASSANRDPNQNQPQHF.

This clonotype was seen ten or more times. V and J are TRBV6-5 and TRBJ2-7, with 7 bases that match TRBD1. Per the germline V gene, CDR1 is MNHEY and CDR2 is SVGAGI. The ends lost 2 bases at V and 0 bases at J; junction bases unmatched: 4. The CDR3 spans 15 residues. Written as DNA, the CDR3 is TGTGCCAGCAGTTACCCCCGGGACAGCTCCTACGAGCAGTACTTC. It encodes CASSYPRDSSYEQYF.

This clonotype was counted a few times. CDR3 DNA: TGCAGTGTCGTTACAGGGCAAACCCAAGAGACCCAGTACTTC. Translating it yields CSVVTGQTQETQYF. The chain links TRBV20-1 to TRBJ2-5; D possibly corresponds to TRBD1 (6 bases). V was pared by 7 bases and J by 1 base, with 16 bases between. CDR3 length equals 14 residues. Germline CDR1 and CDR2: DFQATT and SNEGSKA (reference sequence).

A note on this clonotype: This sequence may be a read error, since a much larger clone differs from it by one base. The gene calls are TRBV6-2 or TRBV6-3 and TRBJ2-7, with D possibly TRBD2 on 5 matching bases. Germline values: CDR1 MNHEY, CDR2 SVGEGT. The CDR3 spans 14 residues. The germline V and J ends were trimmed by 7 bases and 7 bases, with 20 bases remaining between them. CDR3 DNA sequence: TGTGCCAGCACTCGGGCGGGCTCCTACAATGAGCAGTACTTC. Encoded protein: CASTRAGSYNEQYF.

The table lists this clonotype with a few counts. The rearrangement joins TRBV2 to TRBJ2-1, with unresolved D. This CDR3 region has 14 residues. V lost 8 bases and J lost 0, with 11 bases in between. Germline V gives CDR1 SNHLY, CDR2 FYNNEI. In nucleotides, the CDR3 is TGTGCCAGCCGGTCCTCAAGCTCCTACAATGAGCAGTTCTTC. This sequence encodes CASRSSSSYNEQFF.

There are many counts of this clonotype. The gene calls are TRBV20-1 and TRBJ2-7; 8 bases line up with TRBD1. The CDR3 sequence is 14 residues long. CDR1 is DFQATT, CDR2 SNEGSKA, per germline (reference sequence). V dropped 1 base and J dropped 2; count of bases not matched to a gene: 4. Here the CDR3 reads CSARGGQGAYEQYF. In nucleotides, the CDR3 is TGCAGTGCTAGAGGAGGACAGGGTGCCTACGAGCAGTACTTC.

The genes are TRBV6-6 and TRBJ1-5; tentative D call: TRBD1 (5 bases). Germline assignment: CDR1 MNHNY and CDR2 SVGAGI (reference sequence). Trimming took off 6 bases at V and 1 base at J, with 10 bases between the two ends. The CDR3 is 14 amino acids. The CDR3 DNA is TGTGCCAGCAGACCCGGGACGAGCAATCAGCCCCAGCATTTT. It specifies CASRPGTSNQPQHF.

The genes are TRBV3-1 and TRBJ2-2; the D is unclear. The CDR3 consists of 12 residues. The V end lost 5 bases, the J end lost 6 bases, and 7 bases lay between the germline ends. Germline CDR1 and CDR2: LGHDT and YNNKEL (reference sequence). CDR3 sequence (DNA): TGTGCCAGCAGCTTCTATTCCGGGGAGCTGTTTTTT. It yields the protein CASSFYSGELFF.

In this sample, this clonotype turned up a few times. The rearrangement uses TRBV4-1 and TRBJ2-1; D is unclear. The CDR3 has 17 amino acids. Trimming pared 0 bases from V and 0 bases from J, leaving 12 bases between. Germline-derived CDR1 and CDR2 are MGHRA and YSYEKL. The DNA for the CDR3 is TGCGCCAGCAGCCAAGATCATAGGTACCTCTCCTACAATGAGCAGTTCTTC. Amino acid sequence: CASSQDHRYLSYNEQFF.

This clonotype was detected ten times or more. The rearrangement links TRBV20-1 to TRBJ1-4; possibly TRBD1 for D (6 bases). The CDR3 spans 14 residues. Germline V gene lookup returns CDR1 DFQATT and CDR2 SNEGSKA (reference sequence). Trimming removed 6 bases at V and 3 bases at J, with 14 bases between. This CDR3 reads CSARRGGSNEKLFF. Written as DNA, the CDR3 is TGCAGTGCAAGAAGAGGGGGGTCTAATGAAAAACTGTTTTTT.

This clonotype was seen a handful of times. The rearrangement uses TRBV28 and TRBJ2-7; 7 bases are shared with TRBD2. Germline V gives CDR1 MDHEN, CDR2 SYDVKM. The trim removed 4 bases at V and 0 bases at J, leaving 6 bases unmatched. This CDR3 is 15 amino acids long. CDR3 in amino acids: CASSWSGVSSYEQYF. In nucleotides, the CDR3 is TGTGCCAGCAGTTGGAGCGGGGTATCCTCCTACGAGCAGTACTTC.

This clonotype has more than one count but fewer than ten. The chain recombines TRBV12-3 or TRBV12-4 with TRBJ2-7; D gene unclear. Trimming took 2 bases from V and 3 from J, leaving 11 bases between them. The CDR3 consists of 14 residues. The chain's CDR3 is CASSLLGWDYEQYF. The DNA for the CDR3 is TGTGCCAGCAGTTTATTAGGCTGGGACTACGAGCAGTACTTC.

The chain combines TRBV18 with TRBJ2-3, with a tentative D call TRBD1 (6 bases). Germline lookup yields CDR1 KGHSH and CDR2 LQKENI. V was shortened by 0 bases and J by 5 bases, with 12 bases between the two germline ends. The CDR3 sequence is 15 residues long. CDR3 in amino acids: CASSPPGGRQDTQYF. The CDR3 DNA reads as TGTGCCAGCTCACCACCTGGGGGCCGACAAGATACGCAGTATTTT.

The V call is TRBV7-9, the J call TRBJ2-3; 8 bases align to TRBD1. Germline values: CDR1 SEHNR, CDR2 FQNEAQ (reference sequence). V dropped 2 bases and J dropped 3; count of bases not matched to a gene: 7. The CDR3 extends over 16 amino acids. CDR3 coding DNA: TGTGCCAGCAGCTTACCAGGGGGCGGTAAAACAGATACGCAGTATTTT. As protein: CASSLPGGGKTDTQYF.

The CDR3 loop reads CSARDGRATYNEQYF. The CDR3 bases are TGCAGTGCTAGAGATGGTCGAGCTACCTACAATGAGCAGTACTTC. The chain combines TRBV20-1 with TRBJ2-1; D unresolved. The end of the DNA fits TRBJ2-7 better, so the J call may be wrong. Germline V gene lookup returns CDR1 DFQATT and CDR2 SNEGSKA (reference sequence). CDR3 size: 15 residues.

This clonotype was picked up a small number of times. V is TRBV24-1 and J is TRBJ2-3; no clear D gene. Germline lookup yields CDR1 KGHDR and CDR2 SFDVKD. There are 14 residues in the CDR3. The V end lost 7 bases, the J end lost 1 base, and 11 bases lay between the germline ends. The CDR3 region has the DNA TGTGCCACCAGGATGGGTCGGGGCACAGATACGCAGTATTTT. This encodes CATRMGRGTDTQYF.

The chain is built from TRBV28 and TRBJ1-1; TRBD1 might be the D (5 bases). Germline loops: CDR1 MDHEN, CDR2 SYDVKM. V lost 6 bases to trimming and J lost 4 bases, with 12 bases between them. CDR3 length equals 13 residues. The CDR3 protein is CASSPGTPTEAFF. CDR3 nucleotide sequence: TGTGCCAGCAGCCCCGGGACCCCCACTGAAGCTTTCTTT.

This clonotype was seen only a few times. This chain uses TRBV20-1 with TRBJ2-7; D may be TRBD1 or TRBD2 (6 bases each). V lost 3 bases and J lost 4, with 13 bases in between. The CDR3 covers 13 residues. Germline V lookup: CDR1 DFQATT, CDR2 SNEGSKA (reference sequence). Here the CDR3 DNA reads TGCAGTGCTAGTTGGGGGGCAACGTACGAGCAGTACTTC. This sequence encodes CSASWGATYEQYF.

This clonotype showed up many times. This chain links TRBV5-1 with TRBJ2-1; D not resolved. There are 12 residues in the CDR3. Germline CDR1 and CDR2: SGHRS and YFSETQ. Trimming took 5 bases from V and 12 from J, leaving 15 bases between them. DNA for the CDR3: TGCGCCAGCAGTCCGGAACGAGCTCTGCAGTTCTTC. Residues: CASSPERALQFF.

This clonotype has only a few counts. The chain links TRBV20-1 to TRBJ1-1; the match to TRBD1 covers 9 bases. Germline V gives CDR1 DFQATT, CDR2 SNEGSKA (reference sequence). J gave up 5 bases and V 2 bases, and 6 bases lay outside the gene matches. The CDR3 runs to 14 residues. The CDR3 sequence is CSARPGQGRTEAFF. The CDR3 region has the DNA TGCAGTGCTAGACCGGGACAGGGAAGGACTGAAGCTTTCTTT.

The CDR3 nucleotides are TGTGCCAGCAGCCCCACTAGCGTGTCCTACAATGAGCAGTTCTTC. It specifies CASSPTSVSYNEQFF. V is TRBV7-9 and J is TRBJ2-1; 7 nucleotides agree with TRBD2. The CDR3 consists of 15 residues. The ends lost 5 bases at V and 1 base at J; junction bases unmatched: 5. Germline values: CDR1 SEHNR, CDR2 FQNEAQ (reference sequence). Based on the CDR3 plus reference TRBV7-9 and TRBJ2-1, the full variable domain is DTGVSQNPRHKITKRGQNVTFRCDPISEHNRLYWYRQTLGQGPEFLTYFQNEAQLEKSRLLSDRFSAERPKGSFSTLEIQRTEQGDSAMYLCASSPTSVSYNEQFFGPGTRLTVL.